This TCR beta chain was sequenced in a study of blood T cell repertoires in COVID-19. Looking at the study overall: The origin of the acute and convalescent COVID-19 samples was the United States, Italy and Spain.

Germline values: CDR1 SNHLY, CDR2 FYNNEI. Trimming removed 6 bases from V and 5 bases from J; junction bases left unmatched: 9. The CDR3 is 15 residues long. Source study methods: Amplification with reference gene primers provided the estimates of nucleated cell counts. TCRdb's table, derived via immunoSEQ multiplex PCR, lists solely in-frame clones and lacks some. Clonal size and the V and J genes are those of that table, whereas D and trimming came from the DNA. The table shows about 81,000 clones, with almost 90% occurring only once. V is TRBV2 and J is TRBJ2-5; 10 nucleotides line up with TRBD2. The sequenced material came from peripheral blood. The receptor comes from a woman aged 80 or older with acute or convalescent COVID-19. The CDR3 DNA follows: TGTGCCAGCAGAGGCGTAGCGGGAGGTGGGGAGACCCAGTACTTC. As protein: CASRGVAGGGETQYF. The whole variable domain, remainder taken from reference TRBV2 and TRBJ2-5, is EPEVTQTPSHQVTQMGQEVILRCVPISNHLYFYWYRQILGQKVEFLVSFYNNEISEKSEIFDDQFSVERPDGSNFTLKIRSTKLEDSAMYFCASRGVAGGGETQYFGPGTRLLVL.